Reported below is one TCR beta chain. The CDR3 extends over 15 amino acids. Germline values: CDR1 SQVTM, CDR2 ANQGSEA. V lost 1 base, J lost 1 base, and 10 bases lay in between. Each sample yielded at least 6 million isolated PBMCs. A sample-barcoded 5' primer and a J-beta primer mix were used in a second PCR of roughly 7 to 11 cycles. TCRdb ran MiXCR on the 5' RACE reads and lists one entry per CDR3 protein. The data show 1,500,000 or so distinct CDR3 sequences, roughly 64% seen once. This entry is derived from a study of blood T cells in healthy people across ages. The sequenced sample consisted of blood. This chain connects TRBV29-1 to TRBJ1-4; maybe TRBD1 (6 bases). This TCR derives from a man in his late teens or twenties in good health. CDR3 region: CSVEVQGLTNEKLFF. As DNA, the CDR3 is TGCAGCGTTGAAGTACAGGGTTTAACTAATGAAAAACTGTTTTTT.